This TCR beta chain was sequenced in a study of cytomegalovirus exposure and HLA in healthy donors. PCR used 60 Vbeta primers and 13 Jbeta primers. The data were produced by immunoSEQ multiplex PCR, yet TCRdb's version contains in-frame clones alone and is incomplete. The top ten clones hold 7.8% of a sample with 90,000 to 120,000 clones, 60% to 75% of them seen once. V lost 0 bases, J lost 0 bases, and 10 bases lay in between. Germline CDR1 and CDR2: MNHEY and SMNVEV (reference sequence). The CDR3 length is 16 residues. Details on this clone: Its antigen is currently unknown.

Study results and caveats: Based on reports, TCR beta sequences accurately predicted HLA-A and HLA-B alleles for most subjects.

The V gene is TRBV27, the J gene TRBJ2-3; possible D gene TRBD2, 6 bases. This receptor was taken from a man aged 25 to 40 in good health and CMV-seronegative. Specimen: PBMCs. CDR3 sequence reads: CASSLSAGSSTDTQYF. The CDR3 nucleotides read TGTGCCAGCAGTTTATCGGCGGGGAGTAGCACAGATACGCAGTATTTT.